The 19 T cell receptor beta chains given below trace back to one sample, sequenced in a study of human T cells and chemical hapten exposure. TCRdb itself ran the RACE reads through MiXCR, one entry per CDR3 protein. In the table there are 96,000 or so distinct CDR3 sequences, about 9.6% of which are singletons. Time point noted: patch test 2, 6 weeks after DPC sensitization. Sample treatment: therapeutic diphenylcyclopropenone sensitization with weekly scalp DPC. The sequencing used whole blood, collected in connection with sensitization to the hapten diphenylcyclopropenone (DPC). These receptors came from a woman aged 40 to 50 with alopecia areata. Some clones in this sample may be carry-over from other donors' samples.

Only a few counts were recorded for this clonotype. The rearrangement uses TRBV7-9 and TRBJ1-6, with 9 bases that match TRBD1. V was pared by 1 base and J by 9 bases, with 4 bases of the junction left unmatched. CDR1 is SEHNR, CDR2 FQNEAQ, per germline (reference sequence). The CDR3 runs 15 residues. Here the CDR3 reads CASSLVQGASSPLHF. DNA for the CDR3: TGTGCCAGCAGCTTAGTACAGGGGGCAAGTTCACCCCTCCACTTT.

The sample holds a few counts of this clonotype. The DNA of the CDR3 is TGCAGTGCTAGAACCAGGGACAGAGCCTCCGGGGAGCAGTACTTC. It specifies CSARTRDRASGEQYF. The chain employs TRBV20-1 and TRBJ2-7; 7 bases line up with TRBD1. Germline lookup yields CDR1 DFQATT and CDR2 SNEGSKA (reference sequence). J lost 7 bases, V lost 2 bases, and 14 bases had no gene match. The CDR3 sequence is 15 residues long.

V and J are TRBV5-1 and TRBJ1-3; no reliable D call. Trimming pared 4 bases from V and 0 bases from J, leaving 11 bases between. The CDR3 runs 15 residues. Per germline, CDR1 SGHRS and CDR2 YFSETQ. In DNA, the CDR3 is TGCGCCAGCAGCGAGCAGACAATCTCTGGAAACACCATATATTTT. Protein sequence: CASSEQTISGNTIYF.

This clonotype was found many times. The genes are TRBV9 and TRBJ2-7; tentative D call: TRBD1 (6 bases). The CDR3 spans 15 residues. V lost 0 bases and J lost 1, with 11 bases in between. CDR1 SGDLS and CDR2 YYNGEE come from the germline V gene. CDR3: CASSVGTGPSYEQYF. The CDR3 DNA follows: TGTGCCAGCAGCGTAGGAACAGGGCCGTCCTACGAGCAGTACTTC.

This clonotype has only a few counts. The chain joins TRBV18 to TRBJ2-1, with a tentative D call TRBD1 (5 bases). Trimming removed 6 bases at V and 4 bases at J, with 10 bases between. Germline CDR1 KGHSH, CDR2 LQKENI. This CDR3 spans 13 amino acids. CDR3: CASSDTLYNEQFF. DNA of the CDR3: TGTGCCAGCTCGGACACGTTATACAATGAGCAGTTCTTC.

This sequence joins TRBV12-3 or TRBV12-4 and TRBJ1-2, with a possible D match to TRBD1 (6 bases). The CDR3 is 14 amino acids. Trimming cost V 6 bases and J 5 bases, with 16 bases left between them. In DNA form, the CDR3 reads TGTGCCAGCAGATCGACAGGAGAAAGATATGGCTACACCTTC. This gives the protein CASRSTGERYGYTF.

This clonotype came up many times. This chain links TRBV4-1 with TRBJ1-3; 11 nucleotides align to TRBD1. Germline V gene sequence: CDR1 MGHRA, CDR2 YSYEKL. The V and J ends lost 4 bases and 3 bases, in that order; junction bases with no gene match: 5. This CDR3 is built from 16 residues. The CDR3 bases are TGCGCCAGCAGCCTCGGACAGGGGGCTGGTGGAAACACCATATATTTT. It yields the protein CASSLGQGAGGNTIYF.

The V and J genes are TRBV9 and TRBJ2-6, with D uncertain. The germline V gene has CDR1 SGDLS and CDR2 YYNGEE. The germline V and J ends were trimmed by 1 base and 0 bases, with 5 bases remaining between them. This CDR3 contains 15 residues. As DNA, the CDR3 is TGTGCCAGCAGCGTATTTGGCTCTGGGGCCAACGTCCTGACTTTC. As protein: CASSVFGSGANVLTF.

The CDR3 DNA sequence: TGTGCCAGCTCCCCAACCCCCGGACAGGGTGACACCGGGGAGCTGTTTTTT. Translation: CASSPTPGQGDTGELFF. This chain uses TRBV18 with TRBJ2-2; 8 bases line up with TRBD1. Per the germline V gene, CDR1 is KGHSH and CDR2 is LQKENI. J was trimmed by 3 bases and V by 6 bases; bases with no gene match: 12. The CDR3 totals 17 residues.

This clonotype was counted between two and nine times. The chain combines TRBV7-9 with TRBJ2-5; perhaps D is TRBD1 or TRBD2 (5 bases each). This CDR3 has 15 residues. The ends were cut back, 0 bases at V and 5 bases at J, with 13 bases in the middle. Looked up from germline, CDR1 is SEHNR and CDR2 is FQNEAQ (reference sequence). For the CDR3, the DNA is TGTGCCAGCAGCTTAGCGCGCAGAGAGGGGGAGACCCAGTACTTC. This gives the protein CASSLARREGETQYF.

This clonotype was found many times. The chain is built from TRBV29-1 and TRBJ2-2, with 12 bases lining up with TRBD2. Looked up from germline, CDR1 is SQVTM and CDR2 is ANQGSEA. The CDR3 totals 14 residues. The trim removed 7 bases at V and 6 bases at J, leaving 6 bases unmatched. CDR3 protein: CSATTSGSPGELFF. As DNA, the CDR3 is TGCAGCGCCACGACTAGCGGGAGCCCCGGGGAGCTGTTTTTT.

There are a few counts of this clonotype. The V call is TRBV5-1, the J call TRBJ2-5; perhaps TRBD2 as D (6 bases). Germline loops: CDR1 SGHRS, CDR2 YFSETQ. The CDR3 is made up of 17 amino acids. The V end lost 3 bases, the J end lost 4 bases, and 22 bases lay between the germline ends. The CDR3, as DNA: TGCGCCAGCAGCTATACCCGGGAGAGATCTTTTGGAGAGACCCAGTACTTC. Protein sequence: CASSYTRERSFGETQYF.

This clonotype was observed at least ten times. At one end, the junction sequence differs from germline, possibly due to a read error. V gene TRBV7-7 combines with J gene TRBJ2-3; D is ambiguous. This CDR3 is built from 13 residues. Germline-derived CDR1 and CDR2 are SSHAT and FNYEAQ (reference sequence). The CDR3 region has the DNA TGTGCTAGCAGCTTCTCTGAGGCAGATACGCAGTATTTT. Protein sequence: CASSFSEADTQYF. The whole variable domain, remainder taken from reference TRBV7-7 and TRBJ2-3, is GAGVSQSPRYKVTKRGQDVTLRCDPISSHATLYWYQQALGQGPEFLTYFNYEAQPDKSGLPSDRFSAERPEGSISTLTIQRTEQRDSAMYRCASSFSEADTQYFGPGTRLTVL.

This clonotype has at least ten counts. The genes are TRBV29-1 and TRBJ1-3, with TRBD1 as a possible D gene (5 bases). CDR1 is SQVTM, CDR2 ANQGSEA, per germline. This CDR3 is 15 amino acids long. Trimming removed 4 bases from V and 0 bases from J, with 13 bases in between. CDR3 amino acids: CSVAGDRSSGNTIYF. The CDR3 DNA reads TGCAGCGTTGCCGGGGACCGGAGCTCTGGAAACACCATATATTTT.

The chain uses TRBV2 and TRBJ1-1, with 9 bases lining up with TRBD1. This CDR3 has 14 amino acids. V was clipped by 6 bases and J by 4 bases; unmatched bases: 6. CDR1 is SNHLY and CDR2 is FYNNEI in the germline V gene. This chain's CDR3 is CASRGGQGTTEAFF. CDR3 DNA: TGTGCCAGCAGGGGAGGACAGGGGACCACTGAAGCTTTCTTT.

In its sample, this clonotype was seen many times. The CDR3 region is CASSVLFLETQYF. CDR3 sequence (DNA): TGCGCCAGCAGCGTCCTCTTTTTGGAGACCCAGTACTTC. The V and J genes are TRBV4-1 and TRBJ2-5; no definite D call. Germline lookup yields CDR1 MGHRA and CDR2 YSYEKL. Trimming took 5 bases from V and 5 from J, leaving 12 bases between them. The CDR3 consists of 13 residues.

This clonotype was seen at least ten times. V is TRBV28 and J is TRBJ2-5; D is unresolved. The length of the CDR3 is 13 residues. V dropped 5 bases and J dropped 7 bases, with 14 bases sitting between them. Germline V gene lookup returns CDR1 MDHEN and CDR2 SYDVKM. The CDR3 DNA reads TGTGCCAGCAGTCCTGAGGCGATGGGGACCCAGTACTTC. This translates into CASSPEAMGTQYF.

For the CDR3, the DNA is TGTGCCAGCAGCCAAGAGTCGGGGCGCGGGGGTGGCTACACCTTC. This gives the protein CASSQESGRGGGYTF. The chain carries TRBV4-2 and TRBJ1-2, with D possibly matching TRBD1 (5 bases). Germline V gene sequence: CDR1 LGHNA, CDR2 YNFKEQ. The V gene lost 0 bases and the J gene lost 7 bases, with 15 bases spanning the gap. The CDR3 is 15 residues long.

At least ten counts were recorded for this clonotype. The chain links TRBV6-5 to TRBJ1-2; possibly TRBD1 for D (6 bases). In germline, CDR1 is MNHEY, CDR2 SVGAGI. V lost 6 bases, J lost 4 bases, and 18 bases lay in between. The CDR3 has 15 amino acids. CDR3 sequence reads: CASSFGQIGFYGYTF. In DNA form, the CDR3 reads TGTGCCAGCAGCTTTGGACAGATCGGATTCTATGGCTACACCTTC.